Each of the 14 T cell receptor beta chains below was sequenced from the same sample in a study of blood T cell repertoires in COVID-19. Sequencing used immunoSEQ multiplex PCR; TCRdb keeps in-frame clones, though not all of them. The table has 14,000 or so clones, roughly nine tenths seen once. Specimen: peripheral blood. These receptors came from a human donor with active COVID-19. The donor label of this sample is uncertain.

The chain couples TRBV9 to TRBJ1-1; D might be TRBD1 (5 bases). Trimming took off 4 bases at V and 2 bases at J, with 12 bases between the two ends. CDR1 SGDLS and CDR2 YYNGEE come from the germline V gene. The CDR3 spans 14 residues. The CDR3 sequence: CASSPPRTNTEAFF. In nucleotides, the CDR3 is TGTGCCAGCAGCCCCCCGAGGACAAACACTGAAGCTTTCTTT.

The chain recombines TRBV9 with TRBJ1-3, with D possibly being TRBD1 (6 bases). V lost 1 base to trimming and J lost 4 bases, with 12 bases between them. The CDR3 is 15 residues long. CDR1 and CDR2 (germline): SGDLS, YYNGEE. The CDR3 here is CASSVSGVDGNTIYF. CDR3 coding DNA: TGTGCCAGCAGCGTATCAGGGGTGGACGGAAACACCATATATTTT.

This chain uses TRBV19 with TRBJ2-7; 7 nucleotides agree with TRBD2. The CDR3 contains 14 residues. In germline, CDR1 is LNHDA, CDR2 SQIVND (reference sequence). V trimming: 5 bases; J trimming: 0 bases; junction bases outside the gene matches: 4. The CDR3 coding sequence is TGTGCCAGTAGTCCCGGGACTATCTCCTACGAGCAGTACTTC. Its translation is CASSPGTISYEQYF.

The sample holds a few counts of this clone. The chain is built from TRBV27 and TRBJ2-7; 8 bases map to TRBD1. The germline gives CDR1 MNHEY, CDR2 SMNVEV (reference sequence). The CDR3 contains 14 residues. The J segment lost 6 bases and the V segment lost 7 bases, leaving 11 bases of the junction unmatched. The CDR3 DNA is TGTGCCAGCATTCTTACCCAGGGGGCGACCGAGCAGTACTTC. Translated: CASILTQGATEQYF.

V and J are TRBV7-6 and TRBJ1-5; D gene ambiguous. CDR3 length: 15 residues. Germline V gene sequence: CDR1 SGHVS, CDR2 FNYEAQ. V was cut by 0 bases and J by 6 bases, with 12 bases left in between. For the CDR3, the DNA is TGTGCCAGCAGCTTAGCCGGGGATCTCGGTCAGCCCCAGCATTTT. This translates into CASSLAGDLGQPQHF.

A few counts support this clone. V is TRBV3-1 (or the pseudogene TRBV3-2) and J is TRBJ1-5; TRBD1 aligns across 11 bases. Per germline, CDR1 LGHDT and CDR2 YNNKEL (reference sequence). The CDR3 is 15 residues long. Germline trimming cut 4 bases from V and 5 bases from J; bases unmatched to any gene: 4. CDR3 residues: CASSPGTGGDQPQHF. The CDR3 nucleotides read TGTGCCAGCAGCCCCGGGACAGGGGGAGATCAGCCCCAGCATTTT.

The rearrangement links TRBV25-1 to TRBJ2-3, with TRBD1 identical over 7 bases. Germline V lookup: CDR1 MGHDK, CDR2 SYGVNS. The CDR3 totals 13 residues. V shed 4 bases, J shed 7 bases, and the junction held 5 bases outside the gene matches. Written as DNA, the CDR3 is TGTGCCAGCAGTGCGCTGACAGGGAATACGCAGTATTTT. Amino acids: CASSALTGNTQYF.

The V and J genes are TRBV6-2 or TRBV6-3 and TRBJ2-7, with D perhaps TRBD2 (6 bases). The CDR3 sequence is 14 residues long. V was trimmed by 4 bases and J by 3 bases, leaving 13 bases between them. Germline lookup yields CDR1 MNHEY and CDR2 SVGEGT. The CDR3 DNA sequence: TGTGCCAGCAGTTTACGGGACTCCATCTACGAGCAGTACTTC. Its translation: CASSLRDSIYEQYF.

The chain carries TRBV6-2 or TRBV6-3 and TRBJ2-1, with D maybe TRBD2 (6 bases). Trimming cost V 5 bases and J 0 bases, with 11 bases left between them. This CDR3 contains 15 residues. CDR1 and CDR2 from the germline V gene are MNHEY and SVGEGT. The CDR3 DNA reads as TGTGCCAGCAGTAACCTCGGGAGCTCCTACAATGAGCAGTTCTTC. Encoded protein: CASSNLGSSYNEQFF.

This clone has a single count. The chain has TRBV12-3 or TRBV12-4 and TRBJ2-3; D gene ambiguous. This CDR3 region has 12 residues. V was pared by 6 bases and J by 0 bases, with 4 bases between. CDR3 nucleotide sequence: TGTGCCAGCAGCCCTAGCACAGATACGCAGTATTTT. It translates to CASSPSTDTQYF.

The chain has TRBV2 and TRBJ2-2; 13 bases line up with TRBD2. Germline-derived CDR1 and CDR2 are SNHLY and FYNNEI. The CDR3 has 14 residues. V dropped 10 bases and J dropped 6; count of bases not matched to a gene: 5. In DNA, the CDR3 is TGTGCCACTCGAGGACTAGCGGGGGCCGGGGAGCTGTTTTTT. It codes for CATRGLAGAGELFF.

The chain uses TRBV13 and TRBJ2-3; D may be TRBD1 (5 bases). The CDR3 runs 11 residues. Trimming took 4 bases from V and 8 from J, leaving 7 bases between them. In germline, CDR1 is PRHDT, CDR2 FYEKMQ (reference sequence). The CDR3 is CASSSDITQYF. CDR3 DNA sequence: TGTGCCAGCAGCTCGGACATTACGCAGTATTTT.

This chain uses TRBV5-6 with TRBJ1-6; 8 bases align to TRBD1. The length of the CDR3 is 16 residues. In germline, CDR1 is SGHDT, CDR2 YYEEEE. J was trimmed by 7 bases and V by 4 bases; bases with no gene match: 10. CDR3 bases: TGTGCCAGCAGCACCTTCCGGACAGGGACGAATTCACCCCTCCACTTT. Residues: CASSTFRTGTNSPLHF.

The chain employs TRBV7-2 and TRBJ2-7; TRBD2 matches 11 bases. J gave up 1 base and V 5 bases, and 7 bases lay outside the gene matches. The CDR3 spans 16 residues. From germline, CDR1 is SGHTA and CDR2 FQGNSA. CDR3 protein: CASSPTSGRGSYEQYF. CDR3 nucleotide sequence: TGTGCCAGCAGCCCAACTAGCGGGAGAGGGTCCTACGAGCAGTACTTC.